A single sample gave rise to the 30 T cell receptor beta chains below, sequenced in a study of blood T cell repertoires in COVID-19. Libraries were prepared by immunoSEQ multiplex PCR; TCRdb keeps only in-frame clonotypes and omits some of them. The sample yields 50,000 to 60,000 clones, roughly four fifths seen once. The sequenced sample consisted of peripheral blood. Receptors were obtained from a woman older than 75 with COVID-19, enrolled during active disease.

V is TRBV9 and J is TRBJ2-5, with a tentative D call TRBD2 (6 bases). Trimming cost V 0 bases and J 4 bases, with 10 bases left between them. In germline, CDR1 is SGDLS, CDR2 YYNGEE. The CDR3 runs to 14 residues. CDR3 DNA: TGTGCCAGCAGCGTAGGGACGGGAGTAGAGACCCAGTACTTC. It translates to CASSVGTGVETQYF.

This rearrangement joins TRBV5-1 to TRBJ1-4; D perhaps matches TRBD1 (6 bases). The CDR3 is 13 amino acids. V was trimmed by 8 bases and J by 6 bases, leaving 14 bases between them. Germline lookup yields CDR1 SGHRS and CDR2 YFSETQ. The CDR3 loop is CASHRVGDEKLFF. DNA of the CDR3: TGCGCCAGTCACAGGGTTGGGGATGAAAAACTGTTTTTT.

V usage is TRBV4-1 and J usage is TRBJ2-3; 8 bases are a match to TRBD2. After removal of 1 base from V and 1 base from J, the junction contained 16 bases not matched to a gene. The germline V gene encodes CDR1 MGHRA and CDR2 YSYEKL. This CDR3 contains 20 residues. CDR3 sequence (DNA): TGCGCCAGCAGCCAAGGGAGGAGACTAGCGCCGAGGGGGGGCACAGATACGCAGTATTTT. Protein: CASSQGRRLAPRGGTDTQYF.

V gene TRBV7-9 combines with J gene TRBJ1-2; D remains unclear. Germline lookup yields CDR1 SEHNR and CDR2 FQNEAQ (reference sequence). V was shortened by 5 bases and J by 2 bases, with 9 bases between the two germline ends. CDR3 size: 13 residues. CDR3 residues: CASSHEHNYGYTF. CDR3 DNA: TGTGCCAGCAGCCATGAACACAACTATGGCTACACCTTC. Full variable domain (rest looked up from reference TRBV7-9 and TRBJ1-2): DTGVSQNPRHKITKRGQNVTFRCDPISEHNRLYWYRQTLGQGPEFLTYFQNEAQLEKSRLLSDRFSAERPKGSFSTLEIQRTEQGDSAMYLCASSHEHNYGYTFGSGTRLTVV.

This chain uses TRBV3-1 (or the pseudogene TRBV3-2) with TRBJ1-2; possible D gene TRBD1, 5 bases. CDR1 LGHDT and CDR2 YNNKEL come from the germline V gene (reference sequence). Trimming shortened V by 1 base and J by 5 bases, and 8 bases separated the two germline ends. The CDR3 runs 13 residues. CDR3 nucleotide sequence: TGTGCCAGCAGCCAAGCGGGGGGATATGGCTACACCTTC. This translates into CASSQAGGYGYTF.

This chain connects TRBV6-2 or TRBV6-3 to TRBJ1-5; D is unresolved. V lost 0 bases, J lost 4 bases, and 13 bases lay in between. The germline gives CDR1 MNHEY, CDR2 SVGEGT. CDR3 length equals 16 residues. CDR3 amino acids: CASSYSSGVLNQPQHF. The CDR3 nucleotides are TGTGCCAGCAGTTACTCGAGCGGGGTATTGAATCAGCCCCAGCATTTT.

The chain uses TRBV12-3 or TRBV12-4 and TRBJ1-1; possibly TRBD1 for D (5 bases). The CDR3 covers 13 residues. Deletions cut 5 bases from V and 6 bases from J, with 13 bases between. CDR3 coding DNA: TGTGCCAGCAGTCAGACAGTTGCAGCTGAAGCTTTCTTT. Translating gives CASSQTVAAEAFF.

The sample holds a few counts of this clone. The chain combines TRBV19 with TRBJ1-5, with a possible D match to TRBD1 (5 bases). The V and J ends lost 10 bases and 6 bases respectively, with 19 bases between them. The CDR3 totals 14 residues. Germline loops: CDR1 LNHDA, CDR2 SQIVND (reference sequence). CDR3 region: CATPPGRDPQPQHF. As DNA, the CDR3 is TGTGCCACTCCACCGGGCAGGGATCCTCAGCCCCAGCATTTT.

V gene TRBV14 combines with J gene TRBJ2-5; the D gene is possibly TRBD2 (5 bases). Trimming took 0 bases from V and 5 from J, leaving 10 bases between them. This CDR3 spans 14 amino acids. The germline V gene has CDR1 SGHDN and CDR2 FVKESK. Here the CDR3 DNA reads TGTGCCAGCAGCCAAGAGCTAGCCAGGGAGACCCAGTACTTC. It yields the protein CASSQELARETQYF.

The rearrangement uses TRBV30 and TRBJ1-1; 7 bases are shared with TRBD1. In germline, CDR1 is GTSNPN, CDR2 SVGIG (reference sequence). The CDR3 consists of 14 residues. V gave up 2 bases and J gave up 3 bases; unmatched junction bases: 6. CDR3 amino acids: CAWSTQGVDTEAFF. The CDR3 DNA follows: TGTGCCTGGAGTACTCAGGGGGTGGACACTGAAGCTTTCTTT.

This chain connects TRBV5-4 to TRBJ2-3; 8 bases are a match to TRBD2. The CDR3 is 16 residues long. The junction had 6 bases not matched to a gene; V was cut back by 0 bases and J by 3 bases. The germline V gene has CDR1 SGHNT and CDR2 YYREEE (reference sequence). CDR3 in DNA: TGTGCCAGCAGCTTGGAAGGGACTAGGAATACAGATACGCAGTATTTT. Amino acids: CASSLEGTRNTDTQYF. Combining the CDR3 with reference TRBV5-4 and TRBJ2-3 gives the whole variable domain ETGVTQSPTHLIKTRGQQVTLRCSSQSGHNTVSWYQQALGQGPQFIFQYYREEENGRGNFPPRFSGLQFPNYSSELNVNALELDDSALYLCASSLEGTRNTDTQYFGPGTRLTVL.

This clone was found once. The chain carries TRBV12-5 and TRBJ2-3, with TRBD2 as a possible D gene (6 bases). Germline values: CDR1 LGHNT, CDR2 FRNRAP. This CDR3 contains 14 residues. Deletions cut 6 bases from V and 2 bases from J, with 12 bases between. CDR3 amino acids: CASGPGLPTDTQYF. CDR3 nucleotide sequence: TGTGCTAGTGGGCCCGGACTACCCACAGATACGCAGTATTTT.

The J gene is TRBJ2-1, the V gene TRBV6-5, with TRBD2 matching 9 bases. The V gene end was trimmed by 4 bases and the J gene end by 4 bases; junction bases not matched to a gene: 8. Germline values: CDR1 MNHEY, CDR2 SVGAGI. The CDR3 is made up of 16 amino acids. The CDR3 sequence: CASSLSLAGTYNEQFF. The CDR3, as DNA: TGTGCCAGCAGTTTATCCCTAGCGGGGACTTACAATGAGCAGTTCTTC.

The genes are TRBV4-1 and TRBJ2-1; 9 nucleotides line up with TRBD2. Germline V gives CDR1 MGHRA, CDR2 YSYEKL. The CDR3 spans 14 residues. Trimming removed 4 bases from V and 6 bases from J; junction bases left unmatched: 4. CDR3 coding DNA: TGCGCCAGCAGCCGCGTAGCGGGGGCCAATGAGCAGTTCTTC. This translates into CASSRVAGANEQFF.

The chain couples TRBV30 to TRBJ2-7; possible D gene TRBD2, 5 bases. The CDR3 is 13 amino acids. V lost 0 bases and J 6 bases, leaving 12 bases between the germline ends. Germline V gene data show CDR1 as GTSNPN and CDR2 as SVGIG (reference sequence). Here the CDR3 DNA reads TGTGCCTGGAGTGTCTTTGGAGGCCCCGAGCAGTACTTC. Translation: CAWSVFGGPEQYF.

The J gene is TRBJ1-6, the V gene TRBV7-6, with TRBD1 identical over 8 bases. The CDR3 loop spans 15 amino acids. Trimming removed 5 bases from V and 3 bases from J; junction bases left unmatched: 3. Germline values: CDR1 SGHVS, CDR2 FNYEAQ. CDR3 nucleotides: TGTGCCAGCAGCCTTGGACAGGGCTATAATTCACCCCTCCACTTT. Protein: CASSLGQGYNSPLHF. The full variable domain, with the rest looked up from reference TRBV7-6 and TRBJ1-6, is GAGVSQSPRYKVTKRGQDVALRCDPISGHVSLYWYRQALGQGPEFLTYFNYEAQQDKSGLPNDRFSAERPEGSISTLTIQRTEQRDSAMYRCASSLGQGYNSPLHFGNGTRLTVT.

The V gene is TRBV7-6, the J gene TRBJ2-7; 7 bases are shared with TRBD1. V lost 1 base, J lost 4 bases, and 4 bases stayed unmatched. The CDR3 totals 14 residues. Germline-derived CDR1 and CDR2 are SGHVS and FNYEAQ. CDR3 DNA: TGTGCCAGCAGCTTAGAAGGGGGACAGTACGAGCAGTACTTC. Protein product: CASSLEGGQYEQYF.

This sequence joins TRBV13 and TRBJ2-5, with 14 bases aligning to TRBD2. Trimming cost V 0 bases and J 3 bases; bases outside gene matches: 0. The germline V gene has CDR1 PRHDT and CDR2 FYEKMQ (reference sequence). The CDR3 is 16 amino acids. This CDR3 reads CASSLGGLAGEETQYF. Here the CDR3 DNA reads TGTGCCAGCAGCTTAGGGGGACTAGCGGGAGAAGAGACCCAGTACTTC. Variable domain in full (rest from reference TRBV13 and TRBJ2-5): AAGVIQSPRHLIKEKRETATLKCYPIPRHDTVYWYQQGPGQDPQFLISFYEKMQSDKGSIPDRFSAQQFSDYHSELNMSSLELGDSALYFCASSLGGLAGEETQYFGPGTRLLVL.

The V and J genes are TRBV2 and TRBJ2-1, with 9 nucleotides matching TRBD2. The germline CDR1 and CDR2 sequences are SNHLY and FYNNEI. The CDR3 is 14 amino acids. V gave up 7 bases and J gave up 7 bases; unmatched junction bases: 8. The CDR3 sequence: CASIPSGIVNEQFF. As DNA, the CDR3 is TGTGCCAGCATCCCTAGCGGGATCGTGAATGAGCAGTTCTTC. The full variable domain, rest sourced from reference TRBV2 and TRBJ2-1, is EPEVTQTPSHQVTQMGQEVILRCVPISNHLYFYWYRQILGQKVEFLVSFYNNEISEKSEIFDDQFSVERPDGSNFTLKIRSTKLEDSAMYFCASIPSGIVNEQFFGPGTRLTVL.

This chain links TRBV24-1 with TRBJ2-3; 14 bases match TRBD2. This CDR3 comprises 18 residues. Germline-derived CDR1 and CDR2 are KGHDR and SFDVKD. With V trimmed by 3 bases and J by 4 bases, 8 bases remained unmatched. CDR3 in amino acids: CATSDPPGLAGAPDTQYF. CDR3 nucleotides: TGTGCCACCAGTGATCCTCCGGGACTAGCGGGAGCCCCAGATACGCAGTATTTT.

The chain links TRBV23-1 to TRBJ2-7, with D tentatively TRBD1 (5 bases). TRBV23-1 has ORF status, its function being uncertain. V was clipped by 0 bases and J by 2 bases, with 14 bases between them. The CDR3 covers 16 residues. The CDR3 protein is CASSQSLTDPPYEQYF. The CDR3, as DNA: TGCGCCAGCAGTCAATCTCTGACAGACCCCCCCTACGAGCAGTACTTC.

This clone has just one count. CDR3 nucleotide sequence: TGTGCCAGCAGCTTAAGGCAGGGCAATGAGCAGTTCTTC. Translated, it gives CASSLRQGNEQFF. This sequence joins TRBV7-3 and TRBJ2-1, with D perhaps TRBD1 (5 bases). Trimming cost V 1 base and J 6 bases, with 7 bases left between them. Germline V gene data show CDR1 as SGHTA and CDR2 as FQGTGA. CDR3 size: 13 residues.

This clone was counted only a few times. The genes are TRBV2 and TRBJ2-1, with D possibly matching TRBD1 (6 bases). Trimming left V 4 bases short and J 4 bases short, with 8 bases between. The V gene's germline CDR1 is SNHLY and CDR2 FYNNEI. The length of the CDR3 is 13 residues. In nucleotides, the CDR3 is TGTGCCAGCAGTGCCCAGGGGTACAATGAGCAGTTCTTC. Protein product: CASSAQGYNEQFF.

This clone was recorded only once. The chain uses TRBV2 and TRBJ1-1; D is undetermined. Germline V gene data show CDR1 as SNHLY and CDR2 as FYNNEI. The V end was cut by 3 bases, the J end by 0 bases, with 8 bases between. The CDR3 consists of 14 residues. The CDR3: CASSEVRLNTEAFF. CDR3 nucleotides: TGTGCCAGCAGTGAGGTCAGGCTGAACACTGAAGCTTTCTTT. Variable domain in full (rest from reference TRBV2 and TRBJ1-1): EPEVTQTPSHQVTQMGQEVILRCVPISNHLYFYWYRQILGQKVEFLVSFYNNEISEKSEIFDDQFSVERPDGSNFTLKIRSTKLEDSAMYFCASSEVRLNTEAFFGQGTRLTVV.

The chain is built from TRBV9 and TRBJ2-4; D is unclear. Trimming removed 3 bases from V and 0 bases from J, with 7 bases in between. Germline V lookup: CDR1 SGDLS, CDR2 YYNGEE. The CDR3 has 14 amino acids. In DNA, the CDR3 is TGTGCCAGCAGCGCCGGTTTAGCCAAAAACATTCAGTACTTC. The encoded protein is CASSAGLAKNIQYF.

The rearrangement joins TRBV6-5 to TRBJ2-3; D is perhaps TRBD1 (5 bases). The germline CDR1 and CDR2 sequences are MNHEY and SVGAGI. The CDR3 sequence is 15 residues long. V dropped 8 bases and J dropped 2 bases, with 17 bases sitting between them. CDR3: CASRIQVSATDTQYF. The DNA of the CDR3 is TGTGCCAGCCGCATACAGGTATCCGCCACAGATACGCAGTATTTT.

This clone occurred a few times. The chain has TRBV7-9 and TRBJ1-1; D is possibly TRBD1 (5 bases). Looked up from germline, CDR1 is SEHNR and CDR2 is FQNEAQ (reference sequence). This CDR3 contains 14 residues. V was pared by 2 bases and J by 0 bases, with 7 bases between. The CDR3 DNA sequence: TGTGCCAGCAGCTTACGGGGGATGAACACTGAAGCTTTCTTT. This gives the protein CASSLRGMNTEAFF.

J is TRBJ2-7 and V is TRBV7-9; maybe TRBD2 (6 bases). The CDR3 is 18 amino acids. CDR1 is SEHNR, CDR2 FQNEAQ, per germline (reference sequence). V was pared by 2 bases and J by 3 bases, with 23 bases between. The CDR3 nucleotides read TGTGCCAGCAGCTTAAGGGGCGGTAGCGGTAAAGTAAACTACGAGCAGTACTTC. Translating gives CASSLRGGSGKVNYEQYF.

V gene TRBV6-5 combines with J gene TRBJ2-3, with a possible D match to TRBD1 (6 bases). Per the germline V gene, CDR1 is MNHEY and CDR2 is SVGAGI. Trimming took off 2 bases at V and 6 bases at J, with 15 bases between the two ends. This CDR3 region has 15 residues. Here the CDR3 reads CASSYTGFRVDTQYF. The CDR3 coding sequence is TGTGCCAGCAGTTACACAGGGTTTCGGGTGGATACGCAGTATTTT.

The chain carries TRBV13 and TRBJ2-3, with 7 nucleotides matching TRBD2. The CDR3 extends over 17 amino acids. The germline V gene encodes CDR1 PRHDT and CDR2 FYEKMQ (reference sequence). Trimming removed 6 bases from V and 0 bases from J; junction bases left unmatched: 12. The CDR3 nucleotides are TGTGCCAGCAGAAAAAGGGGCGGGAGCTCTAGCACAGATACGCAGTATTTT. It encodes CASRKRGGSSSTDTQYF.